The source of this T cell receptor beta chain is a study of blood T cell repertoires in COVID-19. Original data processing: Estimated nucleated cell counts came from reference gene primer amplification. Assay: immunoSEQ multiplex PCR; the TCRdb copy retains only in-frame clones and omits some. The DNA was the basis for D and trimming; V, J and clone size are from that table. This sample carries a few hundred thousand clones, around nine tenths of them seen once, and the ten largest clones take 0.9% to 1.5%. Germline V gene lookup returns CDR1 SEHNR and CDR2 FQNEAQ (reference sequence). The CDR3 contains 13 residues. Trimming left V 1 base short and J 4 bases short, with 7 bases between.

The rearrangement links TRBV7-9 to TRBJ1-2, with D unresolved. Input material: PBMCs or T cells enriched from blood (not recorded which). The receptor was isolated from a woman between 18 and 29 years old who had recovered from COVID-19. The CDR3 region is CASSLGGLYGYTF. The CDR3 DNA reads TGTGCCAGCAGCTTAGGAGGCCTCTATGGCTACACCTTC.